This TCR beta chain was obtained from a study of identical twins. A single record per CDR3 protein comes from TCRdb applying MiXCR to the 5' RACE reads. Seen here are 450,000 or so distinct CDR3 sequences, approximately 15% observed once, and the top ten hold about 0.52%. The V gene's germline CDR1 is DFQATT and CDR2 SNEGSKA (reference sequence). This CDR3 has 15 amino acids. V lost 5 bases and J lost 4, with 17 bases in between. This clonotype was seen a few times. In addition, the sample was reused for a study of yellow fever vaccine responses in identical twins.

The sequencing input was CD4+ T cells sorted from blood. The TCR originated in a woman under 30 in good health. The V and J genes are TRBV20-1 and TRBJ2-2, with D maybe TRBD1 (5 bases). The CDR3 DNA is TGCAGTGCTCCACGGACCGTGCAGGGCACCGGGGAGCTGTTTTTT. Protein product: CSAPRTVQGTGELFF.